A single sample gave rise to the 3 T cell receptor beta chains below, sequenced in a study of Ad26.COV2.S vaccination and SARS-CoV-2 variants. The repertoire was sequenced with immunoSEQ multiplex PCR; TCRdb's copy has only in-frame clones and lacks some. The table includes around 500,000 clones, roughly nine tenths detected once. Treatment in this sample: about 20 received Ad26.COV2.S at low or high dose, single or two shots; 5 received placebo; per-sample allocation not given. Sampling happened 63 days after the first vaccine or placebo injection. The specimen comprised peripheral blood, sampled in a trial of Ad26.COV2.S vaccine versus placebo. The receptors here all came from a person between 18 and 59 years old who received the Ad26.COV2.S COVID-19 vaccine or a placebo.

Remarks on this clone: Other DNA sequences from this sample encode an identical CDR3 as well. V is TRBV20-1 and J is TRBJ1-2, with D possibly TRBD1 on 5 matching bases. Trimming took off 3 bases at V and 3 bases at J, with 5 bases between the two ends. The length of the CDR3 is 11 residues. Germline values: CDR1 DFQATT, CDR2 SNEGSKA (reference sequence). CDR3 amino acids: CSARTDYGYTF. The CDR3 DNA sequence: TGCAGTGCTAGGACAGACTATGGCTACACCTTC.

This clone appeared once. The chain has TRBV6-5 and TRBJ2-5; 7 nucleotides match TRBD2. V gave up 3 bases and J gave up 3 bases; unmatched junction bases: 7. The CDR3 extends over 15 amino acids. Germline V gene sequence: CDR1 MNHEY, CDR2 SVGAGI. DNA for the CDR3: TGTGCCAGCAGTTATTGGGCGGGAGTAAAAGAGACCCAGTACTTC. Its protein product is CASSYWAGVKETQYF.

This clone showed up just once. The rearrangement joins TRBV4-2 to TRBJ1-1; D gene uncertain. Germline V gene data show CDR1 as LGHNA and CDR2 as YNFKEQ. This CDR3 is built from 14 residues. The germline V and J ends were trimmed by 1 base and 8 bases, with 14 bases remaining between them. CDR3 DNA: TGTGCCAGCAGCCAAGCAGGAATAACAGAGGAAGCTTTCTTT. Encoded protein: CASSQAGITEEAFF.